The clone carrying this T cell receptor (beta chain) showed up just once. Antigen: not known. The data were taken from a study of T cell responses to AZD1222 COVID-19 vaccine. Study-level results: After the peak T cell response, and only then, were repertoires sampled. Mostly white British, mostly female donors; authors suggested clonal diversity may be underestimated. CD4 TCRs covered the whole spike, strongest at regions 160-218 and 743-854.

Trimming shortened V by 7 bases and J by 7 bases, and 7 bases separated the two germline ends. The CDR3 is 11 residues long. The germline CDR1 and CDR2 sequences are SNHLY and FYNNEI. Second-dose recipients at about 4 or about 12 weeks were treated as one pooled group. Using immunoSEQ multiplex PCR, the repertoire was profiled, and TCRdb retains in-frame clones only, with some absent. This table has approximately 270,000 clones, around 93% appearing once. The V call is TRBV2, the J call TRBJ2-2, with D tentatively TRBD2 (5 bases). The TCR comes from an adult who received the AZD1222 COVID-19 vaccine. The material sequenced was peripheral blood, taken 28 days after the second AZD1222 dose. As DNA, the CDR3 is TGTGCCAGCACCGACTACGGGGAGCTGTTTTTT. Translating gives CASTDYGELFF.